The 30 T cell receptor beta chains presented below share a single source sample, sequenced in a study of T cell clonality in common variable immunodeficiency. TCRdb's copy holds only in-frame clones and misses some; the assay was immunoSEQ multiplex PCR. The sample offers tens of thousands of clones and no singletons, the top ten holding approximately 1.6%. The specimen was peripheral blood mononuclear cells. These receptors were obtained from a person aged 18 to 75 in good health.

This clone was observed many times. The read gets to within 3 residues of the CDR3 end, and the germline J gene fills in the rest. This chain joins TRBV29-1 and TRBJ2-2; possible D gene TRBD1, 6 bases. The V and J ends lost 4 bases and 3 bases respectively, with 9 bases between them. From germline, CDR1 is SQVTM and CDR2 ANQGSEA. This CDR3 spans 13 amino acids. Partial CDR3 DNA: TGCAGCGTTGCAGGGGTGGACACCGGGGAG. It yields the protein CSVAGVDTGE. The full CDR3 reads CSVAGVDTGELFF.

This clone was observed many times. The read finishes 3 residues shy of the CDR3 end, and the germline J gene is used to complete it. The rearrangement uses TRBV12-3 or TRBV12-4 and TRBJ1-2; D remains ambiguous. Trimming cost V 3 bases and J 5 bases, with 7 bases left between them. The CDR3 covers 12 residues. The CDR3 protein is CASSFAEYGYTF. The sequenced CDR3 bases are TGTGCCAGCAGTTTCGCGGAGTATGGC.

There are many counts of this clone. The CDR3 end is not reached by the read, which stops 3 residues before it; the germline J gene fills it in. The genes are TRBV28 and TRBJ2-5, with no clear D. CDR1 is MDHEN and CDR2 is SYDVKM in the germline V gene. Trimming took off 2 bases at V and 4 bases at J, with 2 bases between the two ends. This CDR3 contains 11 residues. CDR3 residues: CASSLLETQYF. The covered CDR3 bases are TGTGCCAGCAGTTTACTAGAGACC.

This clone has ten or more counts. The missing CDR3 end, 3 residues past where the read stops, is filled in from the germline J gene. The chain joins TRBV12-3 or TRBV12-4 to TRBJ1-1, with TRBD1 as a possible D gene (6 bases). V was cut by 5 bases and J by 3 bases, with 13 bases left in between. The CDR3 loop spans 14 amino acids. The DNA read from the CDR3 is TGTGCCAGCAGTCAAGGACAGCTAGACACTGAA. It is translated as CASSQGQLDTE. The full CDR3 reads CASSQGQLDTEAFF.

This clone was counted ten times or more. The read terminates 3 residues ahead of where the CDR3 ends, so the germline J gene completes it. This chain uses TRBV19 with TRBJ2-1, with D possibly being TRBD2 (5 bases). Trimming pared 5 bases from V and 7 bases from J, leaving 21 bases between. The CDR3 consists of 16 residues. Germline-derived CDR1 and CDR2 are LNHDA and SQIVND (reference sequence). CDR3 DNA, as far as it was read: TGTGCCAGTAGTTCCGTTTGGCGGGTAGGAAGAAATGAG. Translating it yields CASSSVWRVGRNE. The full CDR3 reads CASSSVWRVGRNEQFF.

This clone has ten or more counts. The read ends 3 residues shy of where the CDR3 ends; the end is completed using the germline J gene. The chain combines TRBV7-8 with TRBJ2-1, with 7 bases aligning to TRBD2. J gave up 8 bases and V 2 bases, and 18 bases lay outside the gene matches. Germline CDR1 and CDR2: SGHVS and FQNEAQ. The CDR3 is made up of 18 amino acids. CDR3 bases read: TGTGCCAGCAGCTTATACGGGCTAGCGGAAACAAGTGGGCATGAG. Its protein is CASSLYGLAETSGHE. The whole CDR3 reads CASSLYGLAETSGHEQFF.

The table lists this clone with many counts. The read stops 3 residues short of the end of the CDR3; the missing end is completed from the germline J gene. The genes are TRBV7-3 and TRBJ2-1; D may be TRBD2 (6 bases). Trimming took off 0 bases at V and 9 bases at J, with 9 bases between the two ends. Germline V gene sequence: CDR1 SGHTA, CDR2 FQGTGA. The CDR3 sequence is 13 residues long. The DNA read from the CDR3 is TGTGCCAGCAGCTTAACAAGGGGAGGTGAG. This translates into CASSLTRGGE. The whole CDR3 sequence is CASSLTRGGEQFF. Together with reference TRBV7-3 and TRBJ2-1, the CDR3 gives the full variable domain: GAGVSQTPSNKVTEKGKYVELRCDPISGHTALYWYRQSLGQGPEFLIYFQGTGAADDSGLPNDRFFAVRPEGSVSTLKIQRTERGDSAVYLCASSLTRGGEQFFGPGTRLTVL.

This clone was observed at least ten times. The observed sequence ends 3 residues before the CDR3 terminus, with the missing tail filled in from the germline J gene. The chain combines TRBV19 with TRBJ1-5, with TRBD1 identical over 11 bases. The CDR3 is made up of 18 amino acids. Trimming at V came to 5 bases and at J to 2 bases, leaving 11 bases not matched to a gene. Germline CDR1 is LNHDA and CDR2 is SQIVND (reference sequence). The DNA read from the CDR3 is TGTGCCAGTAGTTTCCGGACAGGGGGCCATATAGGCAATCAGCCC. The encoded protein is CASSFRTGGHIGNQP. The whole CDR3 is CASSFRTGGHIGNQPQHF.

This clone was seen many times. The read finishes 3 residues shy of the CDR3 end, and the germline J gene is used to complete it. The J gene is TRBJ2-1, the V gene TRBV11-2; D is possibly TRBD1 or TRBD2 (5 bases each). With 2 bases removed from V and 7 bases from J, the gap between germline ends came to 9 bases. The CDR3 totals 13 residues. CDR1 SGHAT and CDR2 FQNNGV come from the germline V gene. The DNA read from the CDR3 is TGTGCCAGCAGCTTACGCGAGGGGAATGAG. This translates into CASSLREGNE. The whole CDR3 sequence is CASSLREGNEQFF.

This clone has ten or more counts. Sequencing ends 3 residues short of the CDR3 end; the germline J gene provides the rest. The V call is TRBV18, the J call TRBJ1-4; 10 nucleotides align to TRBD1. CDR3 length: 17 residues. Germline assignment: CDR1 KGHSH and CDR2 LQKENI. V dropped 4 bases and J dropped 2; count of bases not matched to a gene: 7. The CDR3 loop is CASSQPGQGPTNEKLFF. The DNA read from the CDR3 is TGTGCCAGCTCACAACCGGGACAGGGGCCGACTAATGAAAAA.

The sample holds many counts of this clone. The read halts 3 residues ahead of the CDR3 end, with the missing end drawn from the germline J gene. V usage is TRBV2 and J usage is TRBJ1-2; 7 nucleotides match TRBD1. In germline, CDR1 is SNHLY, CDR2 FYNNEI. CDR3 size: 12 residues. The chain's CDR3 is CASKDPGQGYTF. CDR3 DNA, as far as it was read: TGTGCCAGCAAGGATCCGGGACAGGGC.

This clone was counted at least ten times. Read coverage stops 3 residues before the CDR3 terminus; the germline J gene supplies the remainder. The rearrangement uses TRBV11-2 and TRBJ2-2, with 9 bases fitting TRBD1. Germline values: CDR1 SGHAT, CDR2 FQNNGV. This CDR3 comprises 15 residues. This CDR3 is CASSSTGTGYEKLFF. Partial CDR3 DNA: TGTGCCAGCAGCTCGACCGGGACAGGGTATGAAAAG.

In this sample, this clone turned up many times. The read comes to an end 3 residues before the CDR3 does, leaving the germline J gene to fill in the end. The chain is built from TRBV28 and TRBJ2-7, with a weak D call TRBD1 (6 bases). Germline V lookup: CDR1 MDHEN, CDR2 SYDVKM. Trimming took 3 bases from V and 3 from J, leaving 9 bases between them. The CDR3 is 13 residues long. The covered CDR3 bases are TGTGCCAGCAGTTTTGGACAGAGCTACGAG. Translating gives CASSFGQSYE. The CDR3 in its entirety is CASSFGQSYEQYF.

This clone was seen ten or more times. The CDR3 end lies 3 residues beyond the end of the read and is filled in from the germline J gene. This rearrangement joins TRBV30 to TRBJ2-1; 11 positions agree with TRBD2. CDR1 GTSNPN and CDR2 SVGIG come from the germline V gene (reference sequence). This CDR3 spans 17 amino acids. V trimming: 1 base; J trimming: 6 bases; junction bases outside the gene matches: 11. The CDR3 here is CAWSGNSGRAFGNEQFF. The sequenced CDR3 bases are TGTGCCTGGAGTGGAAATAGCGGGAGGGCTTTCGGCAATGAG.

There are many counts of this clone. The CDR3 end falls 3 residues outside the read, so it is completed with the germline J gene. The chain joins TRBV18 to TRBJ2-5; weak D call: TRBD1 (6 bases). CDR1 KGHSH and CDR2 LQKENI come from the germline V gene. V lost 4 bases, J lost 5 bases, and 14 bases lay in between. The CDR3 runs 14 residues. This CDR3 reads CASSRQELWETQYF. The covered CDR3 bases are TGTGCCAGCTCACGACAGGAACTCTGGGAGACC.

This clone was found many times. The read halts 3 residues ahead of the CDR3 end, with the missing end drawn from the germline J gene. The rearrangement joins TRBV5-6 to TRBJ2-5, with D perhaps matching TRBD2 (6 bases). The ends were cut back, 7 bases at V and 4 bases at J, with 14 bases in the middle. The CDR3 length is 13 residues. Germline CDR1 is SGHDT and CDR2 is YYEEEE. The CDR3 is CASVRMGGETQYF. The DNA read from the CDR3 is TGTGCCAGCGTACGTATGGGGGGAGAGACC.

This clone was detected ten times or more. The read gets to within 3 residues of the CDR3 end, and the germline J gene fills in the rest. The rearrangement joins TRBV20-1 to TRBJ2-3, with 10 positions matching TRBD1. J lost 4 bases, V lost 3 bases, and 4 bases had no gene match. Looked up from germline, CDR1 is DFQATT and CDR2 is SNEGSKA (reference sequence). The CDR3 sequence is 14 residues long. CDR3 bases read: TGCAGTGCTAGGGACAGGGGGGTAGCAGATACG. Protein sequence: CSARDRGVADT. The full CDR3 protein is CSARDRGVADTQYF.

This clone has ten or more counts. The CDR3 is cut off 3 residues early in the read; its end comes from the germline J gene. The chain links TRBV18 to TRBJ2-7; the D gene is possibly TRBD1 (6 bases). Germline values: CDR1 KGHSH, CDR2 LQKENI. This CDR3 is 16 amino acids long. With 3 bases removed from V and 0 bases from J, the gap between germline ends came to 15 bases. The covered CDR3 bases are TGTGCCAGCTCACCGGATGGACAGTTCAGCTCCTACGAG. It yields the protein CASSPDGQFSSYE. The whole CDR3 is CASSPDGQFSSYEQYF.

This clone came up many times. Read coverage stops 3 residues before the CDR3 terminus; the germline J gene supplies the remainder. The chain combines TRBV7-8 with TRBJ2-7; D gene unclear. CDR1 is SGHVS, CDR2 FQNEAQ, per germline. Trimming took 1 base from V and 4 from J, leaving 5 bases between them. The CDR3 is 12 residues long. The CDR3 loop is CASSLGAYEQYF. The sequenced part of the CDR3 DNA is TGTGCCAGCAGCTTAGGGGCTTACGAG.

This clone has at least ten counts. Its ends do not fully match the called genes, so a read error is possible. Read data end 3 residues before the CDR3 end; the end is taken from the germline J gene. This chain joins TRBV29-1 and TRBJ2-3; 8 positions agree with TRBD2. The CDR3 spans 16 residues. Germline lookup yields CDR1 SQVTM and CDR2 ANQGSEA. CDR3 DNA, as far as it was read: TGCAGCGTGGAAGGAGCACTAGCGGATAGCACAGATACG. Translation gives CSVEGALADSTDT. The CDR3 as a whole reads CSVEGALADSTDTQYF.

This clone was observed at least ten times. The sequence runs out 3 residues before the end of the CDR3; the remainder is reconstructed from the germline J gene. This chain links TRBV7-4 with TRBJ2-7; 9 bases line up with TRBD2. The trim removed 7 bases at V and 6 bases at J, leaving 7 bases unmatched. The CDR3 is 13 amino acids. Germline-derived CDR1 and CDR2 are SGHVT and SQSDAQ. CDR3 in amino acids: CASTPGLASEQYF. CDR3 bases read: TGTGCCAGCACCCCGGGACTAGCCAGCGAG.

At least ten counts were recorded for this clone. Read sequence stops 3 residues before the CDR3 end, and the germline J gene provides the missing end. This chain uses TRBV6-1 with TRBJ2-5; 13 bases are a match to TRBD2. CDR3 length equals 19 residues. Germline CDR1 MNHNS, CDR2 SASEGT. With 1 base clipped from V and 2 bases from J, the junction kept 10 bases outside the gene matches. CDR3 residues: CASSEGSTSGRAGQETQYF. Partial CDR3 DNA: TGTGCCAGCAGTGAAGGGAGCACTAGCGGGAGGGCGGGGCAAGAGACC.

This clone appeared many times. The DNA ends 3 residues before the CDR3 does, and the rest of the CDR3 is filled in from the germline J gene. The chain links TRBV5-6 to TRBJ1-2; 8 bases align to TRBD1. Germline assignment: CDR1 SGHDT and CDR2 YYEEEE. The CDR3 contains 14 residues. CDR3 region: CASSQPTGVYGYTF. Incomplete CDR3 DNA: TGTGCCAGCAGCCAGCCGACAGGGGTGTACGGC. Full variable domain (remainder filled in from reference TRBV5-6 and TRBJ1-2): DAGVTQSPTHLIKTRGQQVTLRCSPKSGHDTVSWYQQALGQGPQFIFQYYEEEERQRGNFPDRFSGHQFPNYSSELNVNALLLGDSALYLCASSQPTGVYGYTFGSGTRLTVV.

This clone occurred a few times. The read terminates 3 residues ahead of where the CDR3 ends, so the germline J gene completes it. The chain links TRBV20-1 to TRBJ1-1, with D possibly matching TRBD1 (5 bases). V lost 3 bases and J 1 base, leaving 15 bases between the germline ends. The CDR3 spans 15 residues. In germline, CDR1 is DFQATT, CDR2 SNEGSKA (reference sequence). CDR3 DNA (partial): TGCAGTGCTAGGCAACTCACAGGTCCGAACACTGAA. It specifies CSARQLTGPNTE. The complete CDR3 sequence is CSARQLTGPNTEAFF.

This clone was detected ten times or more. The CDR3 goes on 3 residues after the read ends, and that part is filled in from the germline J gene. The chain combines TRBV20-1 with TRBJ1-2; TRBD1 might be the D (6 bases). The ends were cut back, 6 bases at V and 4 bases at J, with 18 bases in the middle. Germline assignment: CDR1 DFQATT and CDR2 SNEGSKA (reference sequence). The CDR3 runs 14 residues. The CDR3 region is CSAKIVDRSYGYTF. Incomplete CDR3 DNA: TGCAGTGCCAAGATAGTCGACAGGTCCTATGGC.

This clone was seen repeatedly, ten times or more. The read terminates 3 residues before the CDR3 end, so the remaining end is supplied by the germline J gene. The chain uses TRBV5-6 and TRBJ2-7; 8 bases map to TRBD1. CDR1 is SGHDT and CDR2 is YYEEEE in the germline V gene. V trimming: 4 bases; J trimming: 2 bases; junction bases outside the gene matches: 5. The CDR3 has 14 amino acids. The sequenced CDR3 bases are TGTGCCAGCAGCACCGGGACAGGACCCTACGAG. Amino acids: CASSTGTGPYE. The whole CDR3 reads CASSTGTGPYEQYF.

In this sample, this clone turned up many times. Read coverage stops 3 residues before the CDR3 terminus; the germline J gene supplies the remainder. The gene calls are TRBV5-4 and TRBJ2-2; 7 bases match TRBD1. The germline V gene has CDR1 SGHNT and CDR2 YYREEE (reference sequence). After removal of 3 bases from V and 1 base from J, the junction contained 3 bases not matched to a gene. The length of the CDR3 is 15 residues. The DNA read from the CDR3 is TGTGCCAGCAGCTGGGGACAGATGAACACCGGGGAG. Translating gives CASSWGQMNTGE. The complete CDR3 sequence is CASSWGQMNTGELFF.

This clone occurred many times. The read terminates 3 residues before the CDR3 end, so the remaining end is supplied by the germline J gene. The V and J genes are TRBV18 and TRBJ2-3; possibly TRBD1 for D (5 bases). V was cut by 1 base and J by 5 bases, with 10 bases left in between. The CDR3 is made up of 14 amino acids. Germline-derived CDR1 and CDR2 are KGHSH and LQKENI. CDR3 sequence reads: CASSPRRVGDTQYF. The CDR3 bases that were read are TGTGCCAGCTCACCACGCAGGGTAGGAGATACG.

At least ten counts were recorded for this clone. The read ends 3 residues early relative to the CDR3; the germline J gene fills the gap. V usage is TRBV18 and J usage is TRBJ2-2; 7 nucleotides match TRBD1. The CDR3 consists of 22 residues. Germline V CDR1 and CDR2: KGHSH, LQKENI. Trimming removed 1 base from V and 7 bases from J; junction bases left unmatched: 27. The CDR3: CASSPLFLFSPGQKSGGGELFF. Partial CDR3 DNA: TGTGCCAGCTCACCACTCTTCCTATTTTCTCCGGGACAGAAGAGCGGTGGCGGGGAG.

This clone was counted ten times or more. CDR3 bases read: TGTGCCAGCACCCGATGGACAGATTCCTACAATGAG. Translation gives CASTRWTDSYNE. The full-length CDR3 reads as CASTRWTDSYNEQFF. The chain couples TRBV5-6 to TRBJ2-1; the D gene is possibly TRBD1 (6 bases). From the germline J gene comes the end of the CDR3, since the read stops 3 residues before it. The CDR3 loop spans 15 amino acids. Trimming took 6 bases from V and 1 from J, leaving 14 bases between them. Germline assignment: CDR1 SGHDT and CDR2 YYEEEE.